This T cell receptor (beta chain) was identified in a study of CD8 T cells in ankylosing spondylitis. Each CDR3 protein gets one entry after TCRdb re-called the 5' RACE reads with MiXCR. Of roughly 240,000 distinct CDR3 sequences in the sample, roughly 8.2% were seen once. General study findings and limits: A motif in TCR beta, a set of under 10 highly homologous variants, appeared characteristic of ankylosing spondylitis blood. Reportedly, matched ankylosing spondylitis synovial fluid was significantly enriched for disease-linked clones.

The CDR3 is 13 amino acids. V lost 4 bases and J 6 bases, leaving 11 bases between the germline ends. The germline V gene encodes CDR1 SEHNR and CDR2 FQNEAQ (reference sequence). Regarding this clonotype: The target antigen is unknown.

The chain is built from TRBV7-9 and TRBJ2-3; a weak D match, TRBD1 (5 bases). Material for sequencing was blood, either unsorted or a sorted T cell fraction (not recorded which). This clonotype originated in a female donor with ankylosing spondylitis or in good health (not recorded which). CDR3 DNA: TGTGCCAGCAGCTCAACAAGGGGTGATACGCAGTATTTT. The encoded protein is CASSSTRGDTQYF.